This T cell receptor (beta chain) was sequenced during a study of blood T cell repertoires in COVID-19. Study overall: Some COVID-19 samples were acute and others convalescent; all came from the United States, Italy and Spain.

The V end lost 4 bases, the J end lost 2 bases, and 6 bases lay between the germline ends. In germline, CDR1 is KGHSH, CDR2 LQKENI. The CDR3 length is 13 residues. In the original analysis: Amplification of reference gene primers was used by the study to estimate nucleated cell counts. Sequencing was performed with immunoSEQ multiplex PCR; in TCRdb, only in-frame clones are kept and a portion is missing. V and J calls and clone size are given by that table; D and trimming were obtained from the DNA. The repertoire holds over 150,000 clones, with 83% as singletons. Sequenced: peripheral blood. The TCR comes from a woman of 80 years or more with acute or convalescent COVID-19. The chain is built from TRBV18 and TRBJ1-3; D ambiguous. CDR3 protein: CASSLAAGNTIYF. CDR3 DNA sequence: TGTGCCAGCTCACTCGCGGCTGGAAACACCATATATTTT.